A single sample is the source of the 19 T cell receptor beta chains below, sequenced in a study of a mutant IDH1 vaccine in newly diagnosed glioma. Their antigens remain unidentified. The method was immunoSEQ multiplex PCR; TCRdb's version includes in-frame clones alone and lacks a portion of them. The sample has 58,000 or so clones, roughly nine tenths seen once. Documented time point: week 35, safety follow-up. In every dose of vaccine, 300 ug of mutant IDH1 20-mer peptide was given alongside topical imiquimod. The sequenced sample was PBMCs, obtained from a glioma patient whose treatment included an IDH1 peptide vaccine. These receptors were obtained from a man in his forties or fifties with glioma.

V is TRBV6-5 and J is TRBJ1-5, with a tentative D call TRBD1 (5 bases). Germline loops: CDR1 MNHEY, CDR2 SVGAGI. CDR3 size: 13 residues. V was trimmed by 6 bases and J by 1 base, leaving 7 bases between them. The CDR3 DNA is TGTGCCAGCAGGAGGGACAGCAATCAGCCCCAGCATTTT. This codes for CASRRDSNQPQHF.

This chain links TRBV5-1 with TRBJ1-4, with a weak D call TRBD1 (5 bases). Germline V gene data show CDR1 as SGHRS and CDR2 as YFSETQ. V was cut by 3 bases and J by 7 bases, with 19 bases left in between. The CDR3 length is 16 residues. CDR3 bases: TGCGCCAGCAGCTCGGGTAGACAGCGGGTTATTGAAAAACTGTTTTTT. This translates into CASSSGRQRVIEKLFF.

V is TRBV18 and J is TRBJ1-1; 10 bases map to TRBD1. The CDR3 sequence is 15 residues long. Losses at the gene ends were 5 bases for V and 4 bases for J; bases not matched to a gene: 7. The V gene's germline CDR1 is KGHSH and CDR2 LQKENI. The CDR3 here is CASSSDRGPGTEAFF. CDR3 nucleotides: TGTGCCAGCTCATCCGACAGGGGGCCGGGCACTGAAGCTTTCTTT.

V gene TRBV6-6 combines with J gene TRBJ2-7; 7 bases are a match to TRBD1. Trimming took 2 bases from V and 5 from J; bases not matched to a gene: 6. Germline V gene sequence: CDR1 MNHNY, CDR2 SVGAGI (reference sequence). The CDR3 contains 14 residues. The DNA for the CDR3 is TGTGCCAGCAGTTACAGGGGGCATCCGAACGAGCAGTACTTC. This codes for CASSYRGHPNEQYF.

The J gene is TRBJ2-3, the V gene TRBV9; 10 bases are a match to TRBD2. Trimming took 4 bases from V and 6 from J; bases not matched to a gene: 5. The CDR3 loop spans 14 amino acids. Germline V gene lookup returns CDR1 SGDLS and CDR2 YYNGEE. The CDR3 loop reads CASSLAGALDTQYF. The DNA for the CDR3 is TGTGCCAGCAGCCTAGCGGGAGCTTTGGATACGCAGTATTTT.

The CDR3 nucleotides are TGTGCCAGTAGTATAGGGACCCCCTACGAGCAGTACTTC. As protein: CASSIGTPYEQYF. This chain links TRBV19 with TRBJ2-7; D uncertain. The CDR3 has 13 amino acids. Deletions cut 1 base from V and 2 bases from J, with 6 bases between. CDR1 is LNHDA and CDR2 is SQIVND in the germline V gene (reference sequence).

This chain uses TRBV4-2 with TRBJ2-1; no firm D call. This CDR3 is built from 16 residues. The germline CDR1 and CDR2 sequences are LGHNA and YNFKEQ. V was cut by 1 base and J by 3 bases, with 13 bases left in between. DNA of the CDR3: TGTGCCAGCAGCCAAGGCGGCAATGGCGGCTACAATGAGCAGTTCTTC. It encodes CASSQGGNGGYNEQFF.

The V and J genes are TRBV7-2 and TRBJ2-5; no firm D call. Germline V gene lookup returns CDR1 SGHTA and CDR2 FQGNSA. The length of the CDR3 is 11 residues. V was cut by 5 bases and J by 2 bases, with 3 bases left in between. CDR3 nucleotides: TGTGCCAGCAGCATACAAGAGACCCAGTACTTC. Translated, it gives CASSIQETQYF.

The chain links TRBV6-5 to TRBJ2-7; 7 nucleotides match TRBD2. Germline values: CDR1 MNHEY, CDR2 SVGAGI. The CDR3 has 15 residues. The V segment lost 5 bases and the J segment 3 bases; nucleotides outside the gene matches: 10. CDR3 DNA: TGTGCCAGCAGTCTTCAGCGGGACCCACTCTACGAGCAGTACTTC. It specifies CASSLQRDPLYEQYF.

The chain recombines TRBV7-6 with TRBJ1-2; tentatively, D is TRBD1 (5 bases). Trimming took 6 bases from V and 4 from J, leaving 12 bases between them. Germline V CDR1 and CDR2: SGHVS, FNYEAQ. This CDR3 comprises 13 residues. The CDR3 region is CASSPQGSYGYTF. The CDR3, as DNA: TGTGCCAGCAGTCCCCAGGGTTCCTATGGCTACACCTTC.

This chain joins TRBV19 and TRBJ2-7, with TRBD1 as a possible D gene (5 bases). V lost 3 bases to trimming and J lost 3 bases, with 15 bases between them. The CDR3 runs 15 residues. Germline CDR1 LNHDA, CDR2 SQIVND (reference sequence). CDR3 coding DNA: TGTGCCAGTAGTATCTTCGGGCAGGGTGGCTACGAGCAGTACTTC. Its protein is CASSIFGQGGYEQYF. Supplemented by reference TRBV19 and TRBJ2-7, the full variable domain reads DGGITQSPKYLFRKEGQNVTLSCEQNLNHDAMYWYRQDPGQGLRLIYYSQIVNDFQKGDIAEGYSVSREKKESFPLTVTSAQKNPTAFYLCASSIFGQGGYEQYFGPGTRLTVT.

V gene TRBV7-2 combines with J gene TRBJ2-5, with 11 bases lining up with TRBD2. This CDR3 region has 16 residues. With 6 bases clipped from V and 1 base from J, the junction kept 7 bases outside the gene matches. Germline V gene sequence: CDR1 SGHTA, CDR2 FQGNSA. Here the CDR3 reads CASRQAGTSGQETQYF. The CDR3 region has the DNA TGTGCCAGCAGACAAGCCGGGACTAGCGGCCAAGAGACCCAGTACTTC.

The chain is built from TRBV2 and TRBJ2-3; no clear D gene. Germline V gene sequence: CDR1 SNHLY, CDR2 FYNNEI. V was clipped by 4 bases and J by 2 bases, with 4 bases between them. This CDR3 region has 12 residues. CDR3 in DNA: TGTGCCAGCAGTGCCATCACAGATACGCAGTATTTT. Translation: CASSAITDTQYF.

The J gene is TRBJ1-5, the V gene TRBV7-2; D gene unclear. The CDR3 is 14 residues long. Germline loops: CDR1 SGHTA, CDR2 FQGNSA. V lost 0 bases, J lost 6 bases, and 9 bases lay in between. The CDR3 nucleotides are TGTGCCAGCAGCTTAGCATGGCCTAGTCAGCCCCAGCATTTT. Protein sequence: CASSLAWPSQPQHF.

The chain links TRBV2 to TRBJ2-4; 12 positions match TRBD1. Trimming removed 8 bases from V and 7 bases from J; junction bases left unmatched: 9. This CDR3 has 15 residues. Germline V gene sequence: CDR1 SNHLY, CDR2 FYNNEI. The chain's CDR3 is CASEGTGGAQNIQYF. The CDR3 nucleotides read TGTGCCAGCGAAGGGACAGGGGGCGCACAGAACATTCAGTACTTC.

J is TRBJ1-5 and V is TRBV19; possible D gene TRBD1, 5 bases. The length of the CDR3 is 13 residues. The germline CDR1 and CDR2 sequences are LNHDA and SQIVND (reference sequence). Trimming removed 5 bases at V and 5 bases at J, with 10 bases between. Here the CDR3 reads CASSVGRDQPQHF. DNA of the CDR3: TGTGCCAGTAGTGTGGGACGGGATCAGCCCCAGCATTTT.

The rearrangement joins TRBV7-9 to TRBJ2-6; TRBD2 might be the D (5 bases). Per germline, CDR1 SEHNR and CDR2 FQNEAQ (reference sequence). V was clipped by 3 bases and J by 4 bases, with 13 bases between them. The CDR3 covers 16 residues. CDR3 coding DNA: TGTGCCAGCAGCTTCCTTCGGGAATCGGGGGCCAACGTCCTGACTTTC. Translating it yields CASSFLRESGANVLTF.

The chain recombines TRBV27 with TRBJ2-1, with no clear D. Per the germline V gene, CDR1 is MNHEY and CDR2 is SMNVEV (reference sequence). V lost 7 bases and J lost 0, with 10 bases in between. There are 14 residues in the CDR3. The CDR3 sequence: CASTPGPSYNEQFF. Here the CDR3 DNA reads TGTGCCAGCACTCCCGGGCCCTCCTACAATGAGCAGTTCTTC.

The V and J genes are TRBV18 and TRBJ1-4, with D hard to call. The CDR3 is 13 residues long. Per germline, CDR1 KGHSH and CDR2 LQKENI. The V gene lost 6 bases and the J gene lost 8 bases, with 13 bases spanning the gap. CDR3 loop: CASSPREGEKLFF. The CDR3 region has the DNA TGTGCCAGCTCCCCTCGCGAGGGCGAAAAACTGTTTTTT.